This TCR beta chain was recorded in a study of T-cell memory formation after mild COVID-19. For the study at large: TCR clustering was largely donor specific.

The V end lost 4 bases, the J end lost 11 bases, and 11 bases lay between the germline ends. Germline CDR1 reads SEHNR; CDR2 reads FQNEAQ (reference sequence). The CDR3 is 11 amino acids. MiXCR was run by TCRdb on the 5' RACE reads, yielding one entry per CDR3 protein. This table has 350,000 to 500,000 distinct CDR3 sequences, roughly a quarter appearing once. This clonotype was recorded a few times. Its target is not known. Regarding the study as a whole: Researchers could not confirm that second-wave clones peaking on day 37 targeted SARS-CoV-2. A subset of responding clones appeared in pre-infection memory, suggesting cross-reactive memory joined.

The sequence derives from an adult woman who had mild COVID-19 (a few samples of this study predate the infection). Cell type and time point are not known. Input material: PBMCs or a T cell subset sorted from them (not recorded which). J is TRBJ1-1 and V is TRBV7-9; D unresolved. The CDR3 protein is CASSSSAQAFF. CDR3 in DNA: TGTGCCAGCAGCTCGAGTGCACAGGCTTTCTTT.